This T cell receptor beta chain was found in a study of TIL therapy for anti-PD-1-resistant metastatic lung cancer. The germline V gene encodes CDR1 SGHDT and CDR2 YYEEEE. The CDR3 is 13 residues long. V was clipped by 1 base and J by 6 bases, with 7 bases between them. Time point denoted: pre-treatment sample, taken before nivolumab and TIL therapy. The immunoSEQ assay was v3. Libraries were prepared by immunoSEQ multiplex PCR; TCRdb keeps only in-frame clonotypes and omits some of them. The sample has 50,000 to 60,000 clones, roughly 77% seen once. The sequence was obtained from a person between 25 and 80 years old with non-small cell lung cancer. This material consisted of blood, taken at baseline. The chain joins TRBV5-6 to TRBJ2-2, with a tentative D call TRBD2 (5 bases). Here the CDR3 DNA reads TGTGCCAGCAGCTTGTGGGGAGCCGGGGAGCTGTTTTTT. It is translated as CASSLWGAGELFF.